The 29 T cell receptor beta chains below come from one sample, sequenced in a study of T cells in Graves' hyperthyroidism and ophthalmopathy. Regions amplified from RNA transcripts were the TCR beta CDR3 regions. The primer set for the first-round RT-PCR of the TCR CDR3 was HTBI. TCRdb re-analysed the multiplex PCR reads in MiXCR, keeping a single row per CDR3 protein. The profile shows hundreds of thousands of distinct CDR3 sequences, approximately 14% of them singletons. The sequencing input was blood. The receptors originated from a woman aged 50 to 60 with Graves' ophthalmopathy.

This clonotype was observed once. Just one base apart from a much larger clone, this may be a read error. The chain has TRBV29-1 and TRBJ2-2; D gene ambiguous. The length of the CDR3 is 10 residues. CDR1 is SQVTM and CDR2 is ANQGSEA in the germline V gene. CDR3 region: CGVDTGELFF. As DNA, the CDR3 is TGCGGCGTTGACACCGGGGAGCTGTTTTTT.

A remark on this clonotype: This may come from a read error, since a much larger clone is one base off. This rearrangement joins TRBV29-1 to TRBJ2-2; tentatively, D is TRBD1 (5 bases). Judging by the DNA end, TRBJ1-1 fits better; the J call may be wrong. CDR1 SQVTM and CDR2 ANQGSEA come from the germline V gene. This CDR3 is built from 12 residues. CDR3 amino acids: CSVGQTWEGAFF. In DNA form, the CDR3 reads TGCAGCGTTGGACAGACCTGGGAGGGAGCTTTCTTT.

This clonotype came up many times. The V call is TRBV7-2, the J call TRBJ1-5; no definite D call. Trimming pared 1 base from V and 0 bases from J, leaving 7 bases between. The CDR3 runs to 15 residues. Germline loops: CDR1 SGHTA, CDR2 FQGNSA. This CDR3 reads CASSLGHLSNQPQHF. In nucleotides, the CDR3 is TGTGCCAGCAGCTTAGGACACCTTAGCAATCAGCCCCAGCATTTT. Looking up the rest from reference TRBV7-2 and TRBJ1-5 gives the full variable domain: GAGVSQSPSNKVTEKGKDVELRCDPISGHTALYWYRQSLGQGLEFLIYFQGNSAPDKSGLPSDRFSAERTGGSVSTLTIQRTQQEDSAVYLCASSLGHLSNQPQHFGDGTRLSIL.

This clonotype has a handful of counts. The chain links TRBV27 to TRBJ2-2; D might be TRBD1 or TRBD2, each matching 7 bases. The CDR3 consists of 14 residues. Trimming stripped 7 bases from V and 5 bases from J, with 14 bases between. Germline CDR1 is MNHEY and CDR2 is SMNVEV (reference sequence). CDR3 nucleotides: TGTGCCAGCATTCTCAGGGGGGGAACCGGGGAGCTGTTTTTT. It encodes CASILRGGTGELFF.

This clonotype showed up just a few times. This may be a read error, as it is one base from a much larger clone. The chain carries TRBV2 and TRBJ2-2; weak D call: TRBD2 (5 bases). This CDR3 contains 12 residues. The V gene's germline CDR1 is SNHLY and CDR2 FYNNEI. The CDR3: CASSDYTGELVF. DNA for the CDR3: TGTGCCAGCAGTGATTACACCGGGGAGCTGGTTTTT.

The rearrangement links TRBV4-2 to TRBJ2-7, with TRBD2 as a possible D gene (5 bases). The V end was cut by 0 bases, the J end by 5 bases, with 8 bases between. The CDR3 runs 13 residues. Germline CDR1 and CDR2: LGHNA and YNFKEQ. The DNA for the CDR3 is TGTGCCAGCAGCCAAGAACTAGTCGACGAGCAGTACTTC. Translated, it gives CASSQELVDEQYF.

This clonotype was observed a few times. The chain joins TRBV5-1 to TRBJ2-1; 7 nucleotides align to TRBD2. The CDR3 length is 16 residues. V lost 4 bases and J lost 1; bases outside the gene matches: 8. Germline assignment: CDR1 SGHRS and CDR2 YFSETQ. The CDR3: CASSPGLTVSYNEQFF. CDR3 DNA sequence: TGCGCCAGCAGCCCGGGACTAACGGTTTCCTACAATGAGCAGTTCTTC. Looking up the rest from reference TRBV5-1 and TRBJ2-1 gives the full variable domain: KAGVTQTPRYLIKTRGQQVTLSCSPISGHRSVSWYQQTPGQGLQFLFEYFSETQRNKGNFPGRFSGRQFSNSRSEMNVSTLELGDSALYLCASSPGLTVSYNEQFFGPGTRLTVL.

Written as DNA, the CDR3 is TGTGCCACCAGCAGAGGACAGGGACAGTACAATGAGCAGTTCTTC. Its translation is CATSRGQGQYNEQFF. The V and J genes are TRBV15 and TRBJ2-1; 7 bases are shared with TRBD1. The CDR3 has 15 amino acids. V gave up 1 base and J gave up 4 bases; unmatched junction bases: 4. Germline lookup yields CDR1 LNHNV and CDR2 YYDKDF (reference sequence).

This clonotype was observed a handful of times. The J gene is TRBJ1-2, the V gene TRBV20-1; D gene unclear. The V end lost 1 base, the J end lost 1 base, and 13 bases lay between the germline ends. Germline CDR1 DFQATT, CDR2 SNEGSKA (reference sequence). This CDR3 contains 15 residues. This CDR3 reads CSARVNGRDNYGYTF. The CDR3, as DNA: TGCAGTGCTAGAGTAAATGGCAGAGATAACTATGGCTACACCTTC.

This clonotype showed up many times. This chain links TRBV6-2 or TRBV6-3 with TRBJ2-2; D is unclear. CDR1 is MNHEY, CDR2 SVGEGT, per germline. Between the trimmed V and J ends, which lost 4 bases and 0 bases, there was a span of 21 bases. CDR3 length: 19 amino acids. The CDR3 DNA reads as TGTGCCAGCAGTTCCCGGCGTCTACTATACCCGACGAACACCGGGGAGCTGTTTTTT. Residues: CASSSRRLLYPTNTGELFF.

This clonotype has a handful of counts. The genes are TRBV7-9 and TRBJ2-3, with 12 nucleotides matching TRBD2. The germline CDR1 and CDR2 sequences are SEHNR and FQNEAQ (reference sequence). Trimming took 5 bases from V and 6 from J; bases not matched to a gene: 6. The CDR3 runs to 15 residues. Here the CDR3 reads CASSELAGGYDTQYF. CDR3 DNA: TGTGCCAGCAGCGAACTAGCGGGAGGATACGATACGCAGTATTTT.

In its sample, this clonotype was seen a few times. The rearrangement joins TRBV4-1 to TRBJ1-6; tentatively, D is TRBD1 (5 bases). Germline loops: CDR1 MGHRA, CDR2 YSYEKL. Trimming pared 1 base from V and 7 bases from J, leaving 11 bases between. The CDR3 totals 15 residues. The chain's CDR3 is CASSQGWGVNSPLHF. The CDR3 DNA follows: TGCGCCAGCAGCCAAGGGTGGGGGGTGAATTCACCCCTCCACTTT.

This clonotype was counted at least ten times. The chain couples TRBV30 to TRBJ2-7; 11 nucleotides match TRBD2. The CDR3 has 17 residues. The V segment lost 4 bases and the J segment 0 bases; nucleotides outside the gene matches: 11. CDR1 and CDR2 (germline): GTSNPN, SVGIG (reference sequence). The CDR3 loop reads CAWTKGLAVYSSYEQYF. The CDR3, as DNA: TGTGCCTGGACTAAGGGACTAGCGGTTTATAGCTCCTACGAGCAGTACTTC.

This clonotype was counted at least ten times. The rearrangement uses TRBV20-1 and TRBJ2-7; tentatively, D is TRBD2 (5 bases). The germline CDR1 and CDR2 sequences are DFQATT and SNEGSKA (reference sequence). The V and J ends lost 0 bases and 4 bases respectively, with 10 bases between them. CDR3 length: 13 residues. As DNA, the CDR3 is TGCAGTGCTAGAGAGATACTAGATTACGAGCAGTACTTC. Translating it yields CSAREILDYEQYF.

The sample holds many counts of this clonotype. This sequence joins TRBV18 and TRBJ2-7, with D unclear. The CDR3 is made up of 14 amino acids. The germline V gene encodes CDR1 KGHSH and CDR2 LQKENI. The V gene lost 3 bases and the J gene lost 0 bases, with 9 bases spanning the gap. DNA of the CDR3: TGTGCCAGCTCACCCGAGTCGAGCTCCTACGAGCAGTACTTC. It specifies CASSPESSSYEQYF.

This chain joins TRBV4-1 and TRBJ1-5; D is undetermined. There are 15 residues in the CDR3. Per germline, CDR1 MGHRA and CDR2 YSYEKL. With 1 base removed from V and 1 base from J, the gap between germline ends came to 8 bases. CDR3 amino acids: CASSQASQSNQPQHF. The DNA of the CDR3 is TGCGCCAGCAGCCAAGCGTCCCAGAGCAATCAGCCCCAGCATTTT.

This clonotype was recorded many times. This chain connects TRBV12-3 or TRBV12-4 to TRBJ2-1; no clear D. Trimming stripped 2 bases from V and 8 bases from J, with 19 bases between. The CDR3 has 16 residues. Here the CDR3 DNA reads TGTGCCAGCAGTTTATTTCGTCCTAGTTCCTCCGATGAGCAGTTCTTC. It is translated as CASSLFRPSSSDEQFF.

This clonotype was observed many times. V usage is TRBV28 and J usage is TRBJ2-1; D gene uncertain. CDR1 and CDR2 (germline): MDHEN, SYDVKM. V was shortened by 3 bases and J by 0 bases, with 6 bases between the two germline ends. This CDR3 comprises 14 residues. CDR3 sequence reads: CASSFSRSYNEQFF. CDR3 nucleotide sequence: TGTGCCAGCAGTTTCTCTCGCTCCTACAATGAGCAGTTCTTC.

This clonotype was observed a few times. The CDR3: CASRASGRVTEQFF. Written as DNA, the CDR3 is TGTGCCAGCAGGGCTAGCGGGAGGGTTACTGAGCAGTTCTTC. V usage is TRBV28 and J usage is TRBJ2-1; 12 bases map to TRBD2. The length of the CDR3 is 14 residues. The trim removed 6 bases at V and 9 bases at J, leaving 6 bases unmatched. From germline, CDR1 is MDHEN and CDR2 SYDVKM.

V is TRBV4-1 and J is TRBJ1-1; D unresolved. CDR1 MGHRA and CDR2 YSYEKL come from the germline V gene. This CDR3 region has 16 residues. The V end was cut by 0 bases, the J end by 0 bases, with 11 bases between. The CDR3 nucleotides are TGCGCCAGCAGCCAAGAATTGTCACGCATGAACACTGAAGCTTTCTTT. It encodes CASSQELSRMNTEAFF.

In the case of this clonotype: A much larger clone differs from this one at a single base, so this may be a read error. The gene calls are TRBV3-1 and TRBJ2-7, with 9 bases matching TRBD1. This CDR3 is 14 amino acids long. Germline CDR1 and CDR2: LGHDT and YNNKEL (reference sequence). Trimming removed 4 bases from V and 6 bases from J; junction bases left unmatched: 7. CDR3 protein: CASSPRDRDCEQYF. CDR3 sequence (DNA): TGTGCCAGCAGCCCTCGGGACAGGGACTGCGAGCAGTACTTC.

This clonotype was detected a few times. This chain uses TRBV14 with TRBJ2-7; perhaps TRBD1 as D (5 bases). The CDR3 totals 15 residues. CDR1 is SGHDN and CDR2 is FVKESK in the germline V gene. Between the trimmed V and J ends, which lost 3 bases and 2 bases, there was a span of 14 bases. The CDR3 loop is CASSQVSGLPYEQYF. In nucleotides, the CDR3 is TGTGCCAGCAGCCAGGTCTCAGGGTTACCCTACGAGCAGTACTTC.

This chain uses TRBV6-1 with TRBJ2-1, with 7 bases identical to TRBD2. This CDR3 contains 14 residues. The germline CDR1 and CDR2 sequences are MNHNS and SASEGT. Unmatched junction bases numbered 2, after V lost 6 bases and J lost 0 bases. The CDR3 sequence is CASRGGRSYNEQFF. The CDR3 nucleotides are TGTGCCAGCAGGGGAGGGCGCTCCTACAATGAGCAGTTCTTC.

This clonotype appeared many times. The gene calls are TRBV11-3 and TRBJ2-3; tentatively, D is TRBD2 (6 bases). V was shortened by 6 bases and J by 0 bases, with 10 bases between the two germline ends. This CDR3 spans 14 amino acids. The germline CDR1 and CDR2 sequences are SGHNT and YENEEA. CDR3 nucleotide sequence: TGTGCCAGCAGAACCGGGACTAGCACAGATACGCAGTATTTT. As protein: CASRTGTSTDTQYF.

In its sample, this clonotype was seen a few times. The chain uses TRBV4-3 and TRBJ2-3, with no clear D. Germline-derived CDR1 and CDR2 are LGHNA and YSLEER. This CDR3 is 13 amino acids long. V was cut by 0 bases and J by 4 bases, with 5 bases left in between. CDR3 sequence: CASSQDGSDTQYF. CDR3 sequence (DNA): TGCGCCAGCAGCCAAGATGGTTCAGATACGCAGTATTTT.

This clonotype was seen repeatedly, ten times or more. This rearrangement joins TRBV20-1 to TRBJ2-7, with D maybe TRBD2 (5 bases). CDR3 size: 14 residues. Germline-derived CDR1 and CDR2 are DFQATT and SNEGSKA (reference sequence). The germline V and J ends were trimmed by 1 base and 3 bases, with 13 bases remaining between them. DNA for the CDR3: TGCAGTGCTAGAGTGAGCGGAGCAAACTACGAGCAGTACTTC. Its protein product is CSARVSGANYEQYF.

This clonotype appeared many times. The V call is TRBV28, the J call TRBJ2-7; TRBD1 matches 8 bases. Unmatched junction bases numbered 10, after V lost 6 bases and J lost 6 bases. The CDR3 is 14 residues long. Germline V gives CDR1 MDHEN, CDR2 SYDVKM. For the CDR3, the DNA is TGTGCCAGCAGACCTCAGGGGGCGCAGGGCGAGCAGTACTTC. Translated, it gives CASRPQGAQGEQYF.

V is TRBV20-1 and J is TRBJ1-2; D perhaps matches TRBD1 (5 bases). The V gene's germline CDR1 is DFQATT and CDR2 SNEGSKA (reference sequence). This CDR3 region has 16 residues. V was clipped by 0 bases and J by 1 base, with 15 bases between them. The CDR3 sequence is CSARDPIDSFNYGYTF. CDR3 DNA sequence: TGCAGTGCTAGAGATCCAATCGACAGTTTTAACTATGGCTACACCTTC.

This clonotype was detected only a few times. The chain uses TRBV7-9 and TRBJ2-7; D is uncertain. The CDR3 is made up of 13 amino acids. Trimming removed 2 bases at V and 5 bases at J, with 10 bases between. Germline V lookup: CDR1 SEHNR, CDR2 FQNEAQ (reference sequence). CDR3 sequence reads: CASSLSVTHEQYF. The CDR3 DNA follows: TGTGCCAGCAGCTTATCGGTTACCCACGAGCAGTACTTC.